The clone carrying this T cell receptor (beta chain) was recorded only once. This specimen comes from a study of blood T cell repertoires in COVID-19. About the study: The analysed material was cDNA or gDNA that came from T cells, B-cell-depleted T cells, or PBMCs.

Assay: immunoSEQ multiplex PCR; the TCRdb copy retains only in-frame clones and omits some. The repertoire holds a few hundred thousand clones, 65% to 85% seen once, with 3.4% in the top ten. Material for sequencing was PBMCs or T cells enriched from blood (not recorded which). The receptor was derived from a man aged 50-60 years who had recovered from COVID-19.

The CDR3 DNA reads TGTGCCAGCAGCTCCCGGAGGCTAGCGGGAGTACAGGGCACAGATACGCAGTATTTT. It translates to CASSSRRLAGVQGTDTQYF. The chain combines TRBV7-2 with TRBJ2-3; TRBD2 matches at 10 bases. V lost 4 bases to trimming and J lost 1 base; unmatched junction nucleotides: 14. This CDR3 spans 19 amino acids. Germline loops: CDR1 SGHTA, CDR2 FQGNSA. The variable domain in full, completed from reference TRBV7-2 and TRBJ2-3, reads GAGVSQSPSNKVTEKGKDVELRCDPISGHTALYWYRQSLGQGLEFLIYFQGNSAPDKSGLPSDRFSAERTGGSVSTLTIQRTQQEDSAVYLCASSSRRLAGVQGTDTQYFGPGTRLTVL.